These 27 T cell receptor beta chains were sequenced from one sample in a study of blood T cell repertoires in COVID-19. Generated by immunoSEQ multiplex PCR, the TCRdb table keeps only in-frame clones and is missing some. This sample has hundreds of thousands of clones, with nearly 90% found just once. Sequencing used peripheral blood. These receptors all come from a woman aged 25-40 years with COVID-19, enrolled during active disease.

The chain has TRBV13 and TRBJ2-5; TRBD2 matches at 9 bases. The germline CDR1 and CDR2 sequences are PRHDT and FYEKMQ (reference sequence). V lost 4 bases to trimming and J lost 4 bases; unmatched junction nucleotides: 10. The CDR3 spans 16 residues. The CDR3 loop is CASSSQLAGIVETQYF. CDR3 DNA sequence: TGTGCCAGCAGCTCTCAACTAGCGGGTATTGTAGAGACCCAGTACTTC.

The rearrangement joins TRBV3-1 (or the pseudogene TRBV3-2) to TRBJ1-1, with D tentatively TRBD1 (6 bases). V lost 0 bases and J 5 bases, leaving 13 bases between the germline ends. The CDR3 has 15 amino acids. Germline V lookup: CDR1 LGHDT, CDR2 YNNKEL (reference sequence). The chain's CDR3 is CASSQDKGGGTEAFF. The CDR3 DNA sequence: TGTGCCAGCAGCCAAGATAAGGGGGGAGGGACTGAAGCTTTCTTT.

In its sample, this clone was seen a few times. V gene TRBV24-1 combines with J gene TRBJ1-2; 8 nucleotides align to TRBD1. There are 12 residues in the CDR3. From germline, CDR1 is KGHDR and CDR2 SFDVKD. With V trimmed by 7 bases and J by 3 bases, 0 bases remained unmatched. The CDR3 sequence is CATRDRDYGYTF. In nucleotides, the CDR3 is TGTGCCACCAGGGACAGGGACTATGGCTACACCTTC.

The CDR3 nucleotides are TGTGCCACCAGCAGAGTAGGGGTCTGGACAGGTTCTAGCACAGATACGCAGTATTTT. It is translated as CATSRVGVWTGSSTDTQYF. The gene calls are TRBV15 and TRBJ2-3, with 7 bases lining up with TRBD1. The CDR3 is 19 amino acids. Germline CDR1 LNHNV, CDR2 YYDKDF (reference sequence). V lost 1 base, J lost 0 bases, and 13 bases stayed unmatched.

The chain carries TRBV5-6 and TRBJ1-2, with D perhaps matching TRBD1 (5 bases). The CDR3 extends over 13 amino acids. Germline CDR1 and CDR2: SGHDT and YYEEEE. V lost 4 bases to trimming and J lost 3 bases, with 10 bases between them. The CDR3 reads CASSRDRDYGYTF. The CDR3 DNA reads TGTGCCAGCAGCCGCGACAGAGACTATGGCTACACCTTC.

The chain uses TRBV20-1 and TRBJ1-5; 11 nucleotides align to TRBD1. The V gene's germline CDR1 is DFQATT and CDR2 SNEGSKA (reference sequence). The CDR3 runs 14 residues. Trimming removed 3 bases from V and 7 bases from J; junction bases left unmatched: 5. The CDR3 coding sequence is TGCAGTGCTAGTAGGACAGGGGGCCTACAGCCCCAGCATTTT. It translates to CSASRTGGLQPQHF.

This chain links TRBV3-1 (or the pseudogene TRBV3-2) with TRBJ2-1; D call uncertain. The CDR3 totals 13 residues. V was shortened by 1 base and J by 8 bases, with 9 bases between the two germline ends. Germline loops: CDR1 LGHDT, CDR2 YNNKEL (reference sequence). The CDR3 nucleotides are TGTGCCAGCAGCCAAGGCCTGCACTATGAGCAGTTCTTC. Its protein product is CASSQGLHYEQFF.

The chain has TRBV28 and TRBJ1-4; TRBD1 might be the D (5 bases). The CDR3 has 15 residues. CDR1 is MDHEN and CDR2 is SYDVKM in the germline V gene. The V end was cut by 2 bases, the J end by 5 bases, with 12 bases between. The CDR3 protein is CASSLDRGTNEKLFF. CDR3 sequence (DNA): TGTGCCAGCAGTTTAGACCGGGGGACGAATGAAAAACTGTTTTTT.

The chain combines TRBV27 with TRBJ2-3; 9 bases agree with TRBD1. This CDR3 has 14 residues. V lost 5 bases, J lost 6 bases, and 6 bases stayed unmatched. Germline V CDR1 and CDR2: MNHEY, SMNVEV (reference sequence). As DNA, the CDR3 is TGTGCCAGCAGTCTGACAGGGGGAAAGGATACGCAGTATTTT. Amino acid sequence: CASSLTGGKDTQYF.

In its sample, this clone was seen a few times. The chain is built from TRBV2 and TRBJ1-1, with D unclear. The germline V gene encodes CDR1 SNHLY and CDR2 FYNNEI. V lost 7 bases, J lost 0 bases, and 15 bases lay in between. The CDR3 extends over 15 amino acids. The CDR3 is CASTGGPNMNTEAFF. CDR3 in DNA: TGTGCCAGCACTGGAGGACCTAACATGAACACTGAAGCTTTCTTT.

On this clone itself: Germline and junction disagree at one end, which may indicate a read error. V and J are TRBV13 and TRBJ1-1, with D unclear. There are 11 residues in the CDR3. Germline CDR1 reads PRHDT; CDR2 reads FYEKMQ (reference sequence). The CDR3 DNA follows: TGTGCCAGCAGCGTAGGACTTGAAGCTTTCTTT. Translated, it gives CASSVGLEAFF.

In nucleotides, the CDR3 is TGTGCCAGCAGCCACGAGATGGGACAGGGGATTCTAGCCAAAAACATTCAGTACTTC. Translating it yields CASSHEMGQGILAKNIQYF. The chain links TRBV4-2 to TRBJ2-4; 10 bases are a match to TRBD1. Looked up from germline, CDR1 is LGHNA and CDR2 is YNFKEQ. This CDR3 is built from 19 residues. Trimming removed 3 bases from V and 0 bases from J; junction bases left unmatched: 11.

V gene TRBV5-1 combines with J gene TRBJ2-7, with D possibly being TRBD2 (6 bases). The length of the CDR3 is 14 residues. From germline, CDR1 is SGHRS and CDR2 YFSETQ. V was trimmed by 0 bases and J by 3 bases, leaving 10 bases between them. CDR3 protein: CASSLEAGGYEQYV. For the CDR3, the DNA is TGCGCCAGCAGCTTGGAAGCGGGCGGCTACGAGCAGTACGTC.

The chain employs TRBV4-1 and TRBJ1-2; TRBD1 matches at 7 bases. This CDR3 region has 14 residues. CDR1 and CDR2 (germline): MGHRA, YSYEKL. With V trimmed by 4 bases and J by 0 bases, 2 bases remained unmatched. DNA of the CDR3: TGCGCCAGCAGCCCCGGGACAGCTAACTATGGCTACACCTTC. Translating it yields CASSPGTANYGYTF.

The J gene is TRBJ1-5, the V gene TRBV19; D is unclear. CDR1 LNHDA and CDR2 SQIVND come from the germline V gene (reference sequence). This CDR3 is built from 15 residues. Trimming took 2 bases from V and 3 from J, leaving 11 bases between them. The CDR3 reads CASSISGEVNQPQHF. The CDR3 DNA sequence: TGTGCCAGTAGTATATCTGGGGAGGTCAATCAGCCCCAGCATTTT. Full variable domain (rest looked up from reference TRBV19 and TRBJ1-5): DGGITQSPKYLFRKEGQNVTLSCEQNLNHDAMYWYRQDPGQGLRLIYYSQIVNDFQKGDIAEGYSVSREKKESFPLTVTSAQKNPTAFYLCASSISGEVNQPQHFGDGTRLSIL.

CDR3 in amino acids: CASKLREGNQPQHF. The CDR3 coding sequence is TGTGCCAGCAAACTCAGGGAGGGCAATCAGCCCCAGCATTTT. The chain recombines TRBV2 with TRBJ1-5, with a tentative D call TRBD1 (5 bases). The CDR3 extends over 14 amino acids. V was clipped by 7 bases and J by 2 bases, with 12 bases between them. The germline gives CDR1 SNHLY, CDR2 FYNNEI.

This clone was recorded only once. V and J are TRBV6-6 and TRBJ2-4; weak D call: TRBD1 (7 bases). V was trimmed by 3 bases and J by 9 bases, leaving 12 bases between them. Germline loops: CDR1 MNHNY, CDR2 SVGAGI (reference sequence). The CDR3 covers 13 residues. The CDR3 region has the DNA TGTGCCAGCAGTTATAGCGGACAGGCCATTCAGTACTTC. Translated: CASSYSGQAIQYF.

The chain recombines TRBV6-1 with TRBJ1-1; 7 positions match TRBD1. Germline lookup yields CDR1 MNHNS and CDR2 SASEGT. CDR3 size: 19 residues. Losses at the gene ends were 2 bases for V and 1 base for J; bases not matched to a gene: 16. The CDR3 spells CASSEFGQVFSRGNTEAFF. The CDR3 coding sequence is TGTGCCAGCAGTGAATTTGGACAGGTATTCTCCAGGGGGAACACTGAAGCTTTCTTT.

The chain uses TRBV12-3 or TRBV12-4 and TRBJ1-2; a weak D match, TRBD1 (5 bases). The CDR3 contains 11 residues. V lost 11 bases and J 4 bases, leaving 11 bases between the germline ends. The CDR3 spells CAVQGSYGYTF. CDR3 in DNA: TGTGCCGTCCAGGGTTCCTATGGCTACACCTTC.

This sequence joins TRBV10-3 and TRBJ2-3; 8 positions match TRBD2. CDR3 length: 16 residues. The junction had 10 bases not matched to a gene; V was cut back by 6 bases and J by 2 bases. Germline V gene sequence: CDR1 ENHRY, CDR2 SYGVKD. CDR3 sequence: CAISPGGRGPTDTQYF. The CDR3 region has the DNA TGTGCCATCAGCCCGGGGGGGCGGGGTCCCACAGATACGCAGTATTTT.

This chain uses TRBV6-2 or TRBV6-3 with TRBJ2-7, with D possibly being TRBD1 (5 bases). There are 15 residues in the CDR3. With 2 bases removed from V and 1 base from J, the gap between germline ends came to 12 bases. Per the germline V gene, CDR1 is MNHEY and CDR2 is SVGEGT. The CDR3 spells CASSYQRQISYEQYF. The CDR3 DNA sequence: TGTGCCAGCAGTTACCAACGACAGATTTCCTACGAGCAGTACTTC.

In nucleotides, the CDR3 is TGTGCCAGCAGTCCCGACAGGGGGTCGTTCAGTGAGCAGTTCTTC. Protein product: CASSPDRGSFSEQFF. V and J are TRBV25-1 and TRBJ2-1; 9 bases are shared with TRBD1. CDR3 size: 15 residues. The germline V gene encodes CDR1 MGHDK and CDR2 SYGVNS. V lost 5 bases and J lost 9; bases outside the gene matches: 11.

The J gene is TRBJ1-2, the V gene TRBV7-9, with D hard to call. The CDR3 is 13 amino acids. V lost 1 base and J lost 8, with 11 bases in between. In germline, CDR1 is SEHNR, CDR2 FQNEAQ (reference sequence). CDR3 sequence: CASSLGTAVGYTF. The CDR3 coding sequence is TGTGCCAGCAGCTTAGGCACGGCGGTGGGCTACACCTTC. The full variable domain, its missing parts supplied by reference TRBV7-9 and TRBJ1-2, is DTGVSQNPRHKITKRGQNVTFRCDPISEHNRLYWYRQTLGQGPEFLTYFQNEAQLEKSRLLSDRFSAERPKGSFSTLEIQRTEQGDSAMYLCASSLGTAVGYTFGSGTRLTVV.

CDR3 loop: CASHEEAVAQPQHF. The CDR3 region has the DNA TGTGCCTCACACGAGGAGGCGGTGGCTCAGCCCCAGCATTTT. The gene calls are TRBV2 and TRBJ1-5; no clear D gene. V was trimmed by 11 bases and J by 6 bases, leaving 20 bases between them. The CDR3 is 14 residues long. Germline loops: CDR1 SNHLY, CDR2 FYNNEI.

The sample holds a few counts of this clone. The chain combines TRBV5-6 with TRBJ2-2; D not certain. CDR3 length: 14 residues. Per germline, CDR1 SGHDT and CDR2 YYEEEE. Trimming removed 0 bases at V and 4 bases at J, with 7 bases between. CDR3 coding DNA: TGTGCCAGCAGCTTGGATTCCCGCACCGGGGAGCTGTTTTTT. Translation: CASSLDSRTGELFF.

This clone was recorded once. J is TRBJ1-6 and V is TRBV3-1 (or the pseudogene TRBV3-2); 8 bases fit TRBD1. This CDR3 is built from 17 residues. In germline, CDR1 is LGHDT, CDR2 YNNKEL (reference sequence). V dropped 3 bases and J dropped 4; count of bases not matched to a gene: 8. In nucleotides, the CDR3 is TGTGCCAGCAGCCATTACGACAGGGGCGGATATAATTCACCCCTCCACTTT. Translation gives CASSHYDRGGYNSPLHF.

V and J are TRBV5-1 and TRBJ2-3, with D maybe TRBD2 (5 bases). The CDR3 has 14 residues. Germline V gene lookup returns CDR1 SGHRS and CDR2 YFSETQ. V lost 5 bases and J 3 bases, leaving 13 bases between the germline ends. The CDR3 region is CASRGPGTTDTQYF. CDR3 nucleotides: TGCGCCAGCAGAGGCCCGGGAACAACAGATACGCAGTATTTT. The full variable domain, its missing parts supplied by reference TRBV5-1 and TRBJ2-3, is KAGVTQTPRYLIKTRGQQVTLSCSPISGHRSVSWYQQTPGQGLQFLFEYFSETQRNKGNFPGRFSGRQFSNSRSEMNVSTLELGDSALYLCASRGPGTTDTQYFGPGTRLTVL.